A single sample is the source of the 24 T cell receptor beta chains below, sequenced in a study of T cell responses to AZD1222 COVID-19 vaccine. Using immunoSEQ multiplex PCR, the repertoire was profiled, and TCRdb retains in-frame clones only, with some absent. Of about 85,000 clones in the sample, approximately 81% were seen once. This material consisted of peripheral blood, taken 28 days after the second AZD1222 dose. These receptors came from an adult who received the AZD1222 COVID-19 vaccine.

The chain has TRBV7-2 and TRBJ2-7; D gene uncertain. CDR1 SGHTA and CDR2 FQGNSA come from the germline V gene. V was pared by 1 base and J by 4 bases, with 11 bases between. This CDR3 is 14 amino acids long. Written as DNA, the CDR3 is TGTGCCAGCAGCTTAGGGACGGAAGGATACGAGCAGTACTTC. This codes for CASSLGTEGYEQYF.

The chain couples TRBV6-2 or TRBV6-3 to TRBJ2-5, with 9 bases lining up with TRBD1. Germline V gene sequence: CDR1 MNHEY, CDR2 SVGEGT. V lost 4 bases and J lost 1; bases outside the gene matches: 4. The CDR3 has 15 amino acids. CDR3 sequence reads: CASSSRGQGQETQYF. The CDR3 DNA sequence: TGTGCCAGCAGTTCGAGGGGACAGGGCCAAGAGACCCAGTACTTC.

The V and J genes are TRBV18 and TRBJ2-3; perhaps TRBD2 as D (6 bases). The CDR3 extends over 15 amino acids. The ends were cut back, 6 bases at V and 0 bases at J, with 13 bases in the middle. In germline, CDR1 is KGHSH, CDR2 LQKENI. Here the CDR3 reads CASSRTTTSTDTQYF. The CDR3 bases are TGTGCCAGCTCGCGGACTACCACTAGCACAGATACGCAGTATTTT.

This chain uses TRBV3-1 (or the pseudogene TRBV3-2) with TRBJ1-1; D remains ambiguous. This CDR3 contains 14 residues. V lost 1 base, J lost 0 bases, and 6 bases lay in between. The germline V gene has CDR1 LGHDT and CDR2 YNNKEL (reference sequence). CDR3 coding DNA: TGTGCCAGCAGCCAAGGGTACATGAACACTGAAGCTTTCTTT. The encoded protein is CASSQGYMNTEAFF.

The rearrangement links TRBV19 to TRBJ2-1; D possibly uses TRBD1 or TRBD2 (5 bases each). The CDR3 loop spans 15 amino acids. Germline V gene sequence: CDR1 LNHDA, CDR2 SQIVND (reference sequence). The V and J ends lost 8 bases and 2 bases respectively, with 16 bases between them. CDR3 protein: CASALGPGTYNEQFF. The CDR3 coding sequence is TGTGCCAGTGCCCTGGGGCCGGGGACCTACAATGAGCAGTTCTTC.

The V and J genes are TRBV25-1 and TRBJ2-5, with 7 positions matching TRBD1. The CDR3 has 13 residues. Germline lookup yields CDR1 MGHDK and CDR2 SYGVNS. Trimming at V came to 3 bases and at J to 7 bases, leaving 5 bases not matched to a gene. DNA of the CDR3: TGTGCCAGCAGTGATCGACAGGGCAGGACCCAGTACTTC. This sequence encodes CASSDRQGRTQYF. Looking up the rest from reference TRBV25-1 and TRBJ2-5 gives the full variable domain: EADIYQTPRYLVIGTGKKITLECSQTMGHDKMYWYQQDPGMELHLIHYSYGVNSTEKGDLSSESTVSRIRTEHFPLTLESARPSHTSQYLCASSDRQGRTQYFGPGTRLLVL.

The genes are TRBV6-5 and TRBJ2-7; the D gene is possibly TRBD2 (5 bases). The CDR3 is 15 residues long. The V gene's germline CDR1 is MNHEY and CDR2 SVGAGI. V lost 2 bases and J 3 bases, leaving 14 bases between the germline ends. As DNA, the CDR3 is TGTGCCAGCAGTTACCACCGAGGGCCCTACTACGAGCAGTACTTC. Translation gives CASSYHRGPYYEQYF.

The chain is built from TRBV9 and TRBJ2-3, with 10 bases fitting TRBD2. CDR1 is SGDLS, CDR2 YYNGEE, per germline. The CDR3 runs to 16 residues. J gave up 5 bases and V 0 bases, and 6 bases lay outside the gene matches. DNA for the CDR3: TGTGCCAGCAGCGTAGAGTCTAGCGGGGGAAAAGATACGCAGTATTTT. It yields the protein CASSVESSGGKDTQYF.

This chain joins TRBV27 and TRBJ2-7; D is perhaps TRBD1 (6 bases). Trimming took off 4 bases at V and 2 bases at J, with 12 bases between the two ends. The CDR3 covers 14 residues. From germline, CDR1 is MNHEY and CDR2 SMNVEV (reference sequence). CDR3 loop: CASSSLRQAYEQYF. The DNA for the CDR3 is TGTGCCAGCAGTTCCTTACGACAGGCCTACGAGCAGTACTTC.

The CDR3 DNA follows: TGTGCCAGCAGGACACCCGGGGGGCGAGCGGGAGGACACCTTAGTAGCACAGATACGCAGTATTTT. Its protein product is CASRTPGGRAGGHLSSTDTQYF. V gene TRBV28 combines with J gene TRBJ2-3, with 9 positions matching TRBD2. Trimming at V came to 6 bases and at J to 0 bases, leaving 25 bases not matched to a gene. The CDR3 totals 22 residues. Germline V lookup: CDR1 MDHEN, CDR2 SYDVKM.

This chain links TRBV24-1 with TRBJ2-2; TRBD1 agrees at 10 bases. Germline CDR1 reads KGHDR; CDR2 reads SFDVKD. The J segment lost 7 bases and the V segment lost 3 bases, leaving 4 bases of the junction unmatched. The CDR3 is 15 residues long. CDR3 sequence reads: CATSDPGQGNGELFF. The CDR3 DNA reads TGTGCCACCAGTGATCCGGGACAGGGGAACGGGGAGCTGTTTTTT.

As DNA, the CDR3 is TGTGCCAGCAGCCCGGGGAGCGGGGCAACCTACGAGCAGTACTTC. Protein sequence: CASSPGSGATYEQYF. V gene TRBV6-7 combines with J gene TRBJ2-7; 7 bases match TRBD2. TRBV6-7 is an ORF for which the function is uncertain. V lost 6 bases and J lost 2; bases outside the gene matches: 10. The CDR3 length is 15 residues.

The J gene is TRBJ2-7, the V gene TRBV6-5, with D perhaps matching TRBD1 or TRBD2 (5 bases each). Germline V gene data show CDR1 as MNHEY and CDR2 as SVGAGI. Trimming removed 5 bases at V and 7 bases at J, with 21 bases between. The CDR3 sequence is 15 residues long. CDR3 coding DNA: TGTGCCAGCAGTAGAATACTCGGGACGTCGGTGGAGCAGTACTTC. Translating it yields CASSRILGTSVEQYF.

The chain combines TRBV25-1 with TRBJ2-3; 9 bases are shared with TRBD2. The germline V gene has CDR1 MGHDK and CDR2 SYGVNS. This CDR3 spans 14 amino acids. V shed 6 bases, J shed 2 bases, and the junction held 3 bases outside the gene matches. The CDR3 bases are TGTGCCAGCAGCAGACTAGCGGTCACAGATACGCAGTATTTT. Its protein product is CASSRLAVTDTQYF.

The CDR3 region is CASIGESGSPDTQYF. The CDR3 coding sequence is TGTGCCAGCATTGGGGAAAGTGGGTCCCCAGATACGCAGTATTTT. The chain combines TRBV7-9 with TRBJ2-3, with unresolved D. V lost 7 bases and J lost 4, with 18 bases in between. This CDR3 is built from 15 residues. Germline CDR1 and CDR2: SEHNR and FQNEAQ (reference sequence).

This chain uses TRBV7-2 with TRBJ2-5; D is possibly TRBD2 (6 bases). V was shortened by 4 bases and J by 3 bases, with 15 bases between the two germline ends. Germline V gene data show CDR1 as SGHTA and CDR2 as FQGNSA. The CDR3 length is 15 residues. The CDR3 here is CASSSAVADEETQYF. The CDR3, as DNA: TGTGCCAGCAGCTCCGCCGTAGCGGATGAAGAGACCCAGTACTTC.

A few counts support this clone. V is TRBV27 and J is TRBJ2-7, with a tentative D call TRBD2 (6 bases). With 3 bases removed from V and 6 bases from J, the gap between germline ends came to 21 bases. Looked up from germline, CDR1 is MNHEY and CDR2 is SMNVEV (reference sequence). The CDR3 has 16 residues. CDR3 coding DNA: TGTGCCAGCAGTTTCCTAGCGTATTCGATCCCCCTCGAGCAGTACTTC. Translation gives CASSFLAYSIPLEQYF.

This clone was seen a few times. The chain uses TRBV4-3 and TRBJ2-6; D might be TRBD1 or TRBD2, each matching 5 bases. Germline V gene lookup returns CDR1 LGHNA and CDR2 YSLEER. V lost 1 base to trimming and J lost 0 bases, with 16 bases between them. The CDR3 runs 19 residues. The CDR3 spells CASSQGTPGPNSGANVLTF. CDR3 DNA: TGCGCCAGCAGCCAAGGGACCCCGGGGCCGAACTCTGGGGCCAACGTCCTGACTTTC.

The chain uses TRBV11-2 and TRBJ2-1; D is ambiguous. Germline assignment: CDR1 SGHAT and CDR2 FQNNGV. The CDR3 runs 16 residues. Trimming took 0 bases from V and 6 from J, leaving 15 bases between them. This CDR3 reads CASSLDWNPGGNEQFF. In nucleotides, the CDR3 is TGTGCCAGCAGCTTAGATTGGAACCCCGGCGGCAATGAGCAGTTCTTC. Together with reference TRBV11-2 and TRBJ2-1, the CDR3 gives the full variable domain: EAGVAQSPRYKIIEKRQSVAFWCNPISGHATLYWYQQILGQGPKLLIQFQNNGVVDDSQLPKDRFSAERLKGVDSTLKIQPAKLEDSAVYLCASSLDWNPGGNEQFFGPGTRLTVL.

The CDR3 loop reads CASTQGRGGSGYTF. The CDR3 bases are TGTGCCAGCACCCAGGGTAGAGGGGGCAGTGGCTACACCTTC. The chain combines TRBV28 with TRBJ1-2; 7 bases fit TRBD1. The CDR3 totals 14 residues. Germline trimming cut 7 bases from V and 7 bases from J; bases unmatched to any gene: 12. CDR1 MDHEN and CDR2 SYDVKM come from the germline V gene.

The chain combines TRBV30 with TRBJ1-1; D is unresolved. Trimming removed 2 bases at V and 3 bases at J, with 7 bases between. The CDR3 runs to 12 residues. Germline V CDR1 and CDR2: GTSNPN, SVGIG (reference sequence). The CDR3, as DNA: TGTGCCTGGAGTCCCTGGGACACTGAAGCTTTCTTT. Amino acid sequence: CAWSPWDTEAFF.

The J gene is TRBJ2-3, the V gene TRBV19; D remains unclear. Deletions cut 5 bases from V and 0 bases from J, with 12 bases between. There are 15 residues in the CDR3. Germline V gives CDR1 LNHDA, CDR2 SQIVND (reference sequence). CDR3 DNA sequence: TGTGCCAGTAGTTACGGTATTACTAGCACAGATACGCAGTATTTT. Protein: CASSYGITSTDTQYF.

The V gene is TRBV20-1, the J gene TRBJ1-5; D is ambiguous. The V and J ends lost 3 bases and 1 base respectively, with 16 bases between them. Germline V gene sequence: CDR1 DFQATT, CDR2 SNEGSKA (reference sequence). CDR3 length equals 16 residues. The CDR3 region is CSASSSSVRSNQPQHF. The DNA for the CDR3 is TGCAGTGCTAGTAGCTCAAGCGTAAGGAGCAATCAGCCCCAGCATTTT.

The chain carries TRBV5-6 and TRBJ2-5, with TRBD1 matching over 9 bases. With V trimmed by 3 bases and J by 2 bases, 8 bases remained unmatched. Germline V lookup: CDR1 SGHDT, CDR2 YYEEEE. The CDR3 extends over 16 amino acids. In DNA form, the CDR3 reads TGTGCCAGCAGCTACGGGACAGGGCGATTTCAAGAGACCCAGTACTTC. Amino acid sequence: CASSYGTGRFQETQYF.